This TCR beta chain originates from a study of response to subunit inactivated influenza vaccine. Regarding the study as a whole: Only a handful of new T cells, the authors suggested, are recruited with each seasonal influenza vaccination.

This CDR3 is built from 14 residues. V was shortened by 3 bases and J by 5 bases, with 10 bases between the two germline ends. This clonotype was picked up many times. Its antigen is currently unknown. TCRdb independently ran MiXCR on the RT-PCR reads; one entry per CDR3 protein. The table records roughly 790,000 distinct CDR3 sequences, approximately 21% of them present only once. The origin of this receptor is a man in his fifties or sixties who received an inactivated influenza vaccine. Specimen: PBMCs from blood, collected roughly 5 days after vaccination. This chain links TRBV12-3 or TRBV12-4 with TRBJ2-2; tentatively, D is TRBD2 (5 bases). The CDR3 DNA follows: TGTGCCAGCAGTTTTTCTAGCCGGACCGGGGAGCTGTTTTTT. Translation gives CASSFSSRTGELFF.